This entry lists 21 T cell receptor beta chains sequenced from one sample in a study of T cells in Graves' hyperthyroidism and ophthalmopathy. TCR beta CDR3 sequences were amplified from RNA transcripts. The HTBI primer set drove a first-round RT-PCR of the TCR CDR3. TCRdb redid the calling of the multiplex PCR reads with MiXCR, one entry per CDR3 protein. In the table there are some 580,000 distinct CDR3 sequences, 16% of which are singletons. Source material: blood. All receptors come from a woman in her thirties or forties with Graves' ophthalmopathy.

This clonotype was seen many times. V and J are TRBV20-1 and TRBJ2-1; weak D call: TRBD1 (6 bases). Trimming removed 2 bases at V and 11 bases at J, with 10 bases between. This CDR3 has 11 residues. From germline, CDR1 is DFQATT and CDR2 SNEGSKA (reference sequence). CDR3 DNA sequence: TGCAGTGCTAGAAAGGACAGCCAGCAGTTCTTC. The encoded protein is CSARKDSQQFF.

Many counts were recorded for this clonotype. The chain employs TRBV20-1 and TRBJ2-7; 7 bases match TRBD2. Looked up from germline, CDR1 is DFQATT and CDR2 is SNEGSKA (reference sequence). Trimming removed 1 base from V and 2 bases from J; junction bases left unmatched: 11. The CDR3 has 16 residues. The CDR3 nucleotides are TGCAGTGCTAGAGGTGGGGTGGGAGGGCCCACCTACGAGCAGTACTTC. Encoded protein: CSARGGVGGPTYEQYF.

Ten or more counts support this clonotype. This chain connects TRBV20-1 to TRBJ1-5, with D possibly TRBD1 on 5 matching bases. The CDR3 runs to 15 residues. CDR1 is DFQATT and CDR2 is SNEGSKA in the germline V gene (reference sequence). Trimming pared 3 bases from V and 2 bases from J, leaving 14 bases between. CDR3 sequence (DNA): TGCAGTGCTAGGAGGGAGAAAGGGGGCAATCAGCCCCAGCATTTT. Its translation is CSARREKGGNQPQHF.

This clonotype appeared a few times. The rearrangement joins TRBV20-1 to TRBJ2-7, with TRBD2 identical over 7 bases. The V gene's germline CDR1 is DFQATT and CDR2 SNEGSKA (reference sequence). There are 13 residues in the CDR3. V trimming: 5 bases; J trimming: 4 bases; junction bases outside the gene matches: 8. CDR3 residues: CSAPVGGSYEQYF. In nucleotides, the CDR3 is TGCAGTGCTCCCGTCGGCGGGAGTTACGAGCAGTACTTC.

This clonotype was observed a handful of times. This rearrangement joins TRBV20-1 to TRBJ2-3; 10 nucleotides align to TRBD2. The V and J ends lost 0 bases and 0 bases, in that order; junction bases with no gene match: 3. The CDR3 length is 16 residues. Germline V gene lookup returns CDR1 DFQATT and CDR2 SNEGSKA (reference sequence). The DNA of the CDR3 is TGCAGTGCTAGAGAACTAGCGGGGTCTAGCACAGATACGCAGTATTTT. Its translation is CSARELAGSSTDTQYF.

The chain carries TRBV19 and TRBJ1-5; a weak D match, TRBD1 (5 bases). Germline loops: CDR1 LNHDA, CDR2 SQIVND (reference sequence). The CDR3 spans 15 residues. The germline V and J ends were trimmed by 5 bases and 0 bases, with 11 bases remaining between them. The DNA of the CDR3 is TGTGCCAGTAGTTTGACAGCCTATAGCAATCAGCCCCAGCATTTT. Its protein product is CASSLTAYSNQPQHF.

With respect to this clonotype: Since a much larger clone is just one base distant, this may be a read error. The CDR3 reads CASSYGGSGAPSYEQYF. The CDR3, as DNA: TGTGCCAGCAGTTACGGGGGTAGCGGGGCCCCCTCCTACGAGCAGTACTTC. The chain recombines TRBV6-5 with TRBJ2-7; the match to TRBD2 covers 8 bases. The V and J ends lost 2 bases and 0 bases, in that order; junction bases with no gene match: 9. CDR3 length equals 17 residues. Germline CDR1 is MNHEY and CDR2 is SVGAGI.

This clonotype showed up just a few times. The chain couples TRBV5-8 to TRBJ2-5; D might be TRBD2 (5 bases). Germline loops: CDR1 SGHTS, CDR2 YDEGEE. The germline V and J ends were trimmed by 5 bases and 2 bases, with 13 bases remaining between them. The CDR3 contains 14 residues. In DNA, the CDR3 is TGTGCCAGCAGTCAGACGGGAAATCAAGAGACCCAGTACTTC. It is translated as CASSQTGNQETQYF.

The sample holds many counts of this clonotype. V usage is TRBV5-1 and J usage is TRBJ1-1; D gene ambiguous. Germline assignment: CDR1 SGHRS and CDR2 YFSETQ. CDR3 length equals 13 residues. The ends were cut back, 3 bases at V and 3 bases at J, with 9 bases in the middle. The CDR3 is CASSYSMDTEAFF. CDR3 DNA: TGCGCCAGCAGCTACAGTATGGACACTGAAGCTTTCTTT.

The CDR3 DNA reads TGTGCCAGCAGCTTAGGCGTGCTCCATTCACCCCTCCACTTT. Residues: CASSLGVLHSPLHF. The chain uses TRBV7-2 and TRBJ1-6; D is unclear. Germline V gene sequence: CDR1 SGHTA, CDR2 FQGNSA. V was shortened by 1 base and J by 8 bases, with 9 bases between the two germline ends. There are 14 residues in the CDR3.

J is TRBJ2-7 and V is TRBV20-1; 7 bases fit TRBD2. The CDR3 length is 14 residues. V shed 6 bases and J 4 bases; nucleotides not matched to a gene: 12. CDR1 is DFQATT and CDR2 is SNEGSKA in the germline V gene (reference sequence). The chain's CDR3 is CSASSSLAVYEQYF. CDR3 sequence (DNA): TGCAGTGCCTCTTCCAGCCTAGCGGTGTACGAGCAGTACTTC.

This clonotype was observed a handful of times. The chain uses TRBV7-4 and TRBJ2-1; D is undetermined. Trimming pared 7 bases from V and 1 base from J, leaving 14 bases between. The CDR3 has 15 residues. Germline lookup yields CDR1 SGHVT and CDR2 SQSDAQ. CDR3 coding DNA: TGTGCCAGCAACGTCGGCGACGGGTCCTACAATGAGCAGTTCTTC. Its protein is CASNVGDGSYNEQFF.

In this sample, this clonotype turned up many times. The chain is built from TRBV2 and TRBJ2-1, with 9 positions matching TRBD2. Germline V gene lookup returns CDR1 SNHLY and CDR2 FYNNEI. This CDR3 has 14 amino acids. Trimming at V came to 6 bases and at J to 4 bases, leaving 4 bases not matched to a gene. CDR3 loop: CASRDSGRYNEQFF. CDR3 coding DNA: TGTGCCAGCAGGGATAGCGGGAGATACAATGAGCAGTTCTTC.

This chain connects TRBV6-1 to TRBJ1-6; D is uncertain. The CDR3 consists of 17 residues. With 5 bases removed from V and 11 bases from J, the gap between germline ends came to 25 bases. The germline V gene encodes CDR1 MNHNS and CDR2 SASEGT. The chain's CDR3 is CASSSLPAGRKVPPLHF. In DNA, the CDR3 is TGTGCCAGCAGTAGTCTGCCTGCCGGCCGAAAGGTACCACCCCTCCACTTT.

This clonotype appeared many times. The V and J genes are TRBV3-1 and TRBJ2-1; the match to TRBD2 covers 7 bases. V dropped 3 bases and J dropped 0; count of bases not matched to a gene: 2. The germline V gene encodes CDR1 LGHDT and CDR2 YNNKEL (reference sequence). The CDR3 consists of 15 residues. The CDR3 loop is CASSQGGSSYNEQFF. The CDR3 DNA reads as TGTGCCAGCAGCCAGGGCGGGAGCTCCTACAATGAGCAGTTCTTC.

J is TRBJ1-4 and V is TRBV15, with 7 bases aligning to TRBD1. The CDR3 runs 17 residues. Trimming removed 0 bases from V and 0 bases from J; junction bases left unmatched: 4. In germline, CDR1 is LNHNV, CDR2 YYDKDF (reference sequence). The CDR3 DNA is TGTGCCACCAGCAGAGATCAGGGGACAGCAACTAATGAAAAACTGTTTTTT. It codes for CATSRDQGTATNEKLFF.

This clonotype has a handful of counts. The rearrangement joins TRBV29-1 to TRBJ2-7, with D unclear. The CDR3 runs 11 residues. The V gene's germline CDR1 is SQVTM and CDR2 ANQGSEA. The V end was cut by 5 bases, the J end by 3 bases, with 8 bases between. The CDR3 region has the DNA TGCAGCGTTACGACCTTCTACGAGCAGTACTTC. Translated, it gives CSVTTFYEQYF.

This CDR3 is CASTKGAGGLNTEAFF. The CDR3 nucleotides read TGTGCCAGCACGAAAGGGGCAGGGGGCCTGAACACTGAAGCTTTCTTT. The chain has TRBV3-1 and TRBJ1-1; 8 nucleotides line up with TRBD1. Losses at the gene ends were 7 bases for V and 0 bases for J; bases not matched to a gene: 10. The CDR3 runs 16 residues. Germline CDR1 reads LGHDT; CDR2 reads YNNKEL (reference sequence).

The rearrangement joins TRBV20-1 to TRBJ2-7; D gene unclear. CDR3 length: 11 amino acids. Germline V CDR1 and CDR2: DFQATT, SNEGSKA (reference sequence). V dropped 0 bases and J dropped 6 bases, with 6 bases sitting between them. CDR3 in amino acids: CSARESTEQYF. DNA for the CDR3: TGCAGTGCTAGAGAGAGCACCGAGCAGTACTTC.

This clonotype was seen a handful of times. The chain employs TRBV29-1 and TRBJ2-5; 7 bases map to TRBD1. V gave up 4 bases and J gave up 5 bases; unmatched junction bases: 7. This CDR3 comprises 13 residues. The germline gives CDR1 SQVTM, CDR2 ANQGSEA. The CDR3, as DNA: TGCAGCGTTGGGACAGGCAATTCGGAGACCCAGTACTTC. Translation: CSVGTGNSETQYF.

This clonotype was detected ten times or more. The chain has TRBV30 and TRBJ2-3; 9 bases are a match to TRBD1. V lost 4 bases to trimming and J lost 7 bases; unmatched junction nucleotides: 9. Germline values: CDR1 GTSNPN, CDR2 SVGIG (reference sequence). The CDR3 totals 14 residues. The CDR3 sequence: CAWNSGTGSHTQYF. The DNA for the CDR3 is TGTGCCTGGAACTCCGGGACAGGGTCACATACGCAGTATTTT.